This is a list of T cell receptor beta chains from one sample in a study of shared clonotypes between healthy human individuals. The assay was immunoSEQ multiplex PCR, and TCRdb's table has in-frame clones only and misses some. The table records around 700,000 clones, about 91% of them present only once. The sample taken for sequencing was naive CD8+ T cells sorted from blood. The source of these receptors is a man aged 25-40 years in good health. CDR3s include the opening cysteine and the closing phenylalanine or tryptophan. The D gene is left open where the match is weak. Only part of the rows carry a size: once, few, many, or a class if the clone is expanded.

v_gene: TRBV19; j_gene: TRBJ2-1; abundance: NA; d_gene: NA; CDR3aa: CASSGLSYNEQFF; CDR3nt: TGTGCCAGTAGCGGACTCTCCTACAATGAGCAGTTCTTC
v_gene: TRBV28; j_gene: TRBJ2-3; abundance: NA; d_gene: NA; CDR3aa: CASNNRDSRWDTQYF; CDR3nt: TGTGCCAGCAACAACCGGGACTCCCGTTGGGATACGCAGTATTTT
v_gene: TRBV7-3; j_gene: TRBJ2-1; abundance: once; d_gene: NA; CDR3aa: CASSSVGGVEQFF; CDR3nt: TGTGCCAGCAGCTCGGTCGGGGGCGTTGAGCAGTTCTTC
v_gene: TRBV7-9; j_gene: TRBJ1-1; abundance: NA; d_gene: NA; CDR3aa: CASVGRFDTEAFF; CDR3nt: TGTGCCAGCGTGGGACGGTTTGACACTGAAGCTTTCTTT
v_gene: TRBV23-1; j_gene: TRBJ2-3; abundance: NA; d_gene: NA; CDR3aa: CASSRDTQGEPHFTDTQYF; CDR3nt: TGCGCCAGCAGCCGGGACACTCAAGGAGAACCTCACTTCACAGATACGCAGTATTTT
v_gene: TRBV29-1; j_gene: TRBJ1-2; abundance: NA; d_gene: NA; CDR3aa: CSVEGTPGRGKDGYTF; CDR3nt: TGCAGCGTCGAGGGAACACCGGGACGGGGGAAGGATGGCTACACCTTC
v_gene: TRBV7-8; j_gene: TRBJ2-1; abundance: NA; d_gene: NA; CDR3aa: CASSLGSGTGDNEQFF; CDR3nt: TGTGCCAGCAGCTTAGGAAGCGGGACAGGAGACAATGAGCAGTTCTTC
v_gene: TRBV5-6; j_gene: TRBJ2-7; abundance: NA; d_gene: NA; CDR3aa: CASSLAFTLRSYEQYF; CDR3nt: TGTGCCAGCAGCTTGGCCTTCACCCTAAGGTCCTACGAGCAGTACTTC
v_gene: TRBV28; j_gene: TRBJ2-7; abundance: NA; d_gene: TRBD2; CDR3aa: CASSSGLAEDYEQYF; CDR3nt: TGTGCCAGCAGCTCGGGACTAGCGGAGGACTACGAGCAGTACTTC
v_gene: TRBV28; j_gene: TRBJ2-1; abundance: NA; d_gene: NA; CDR3aa: CASSLYGGVRTEQFF; CDR3nt: TGTGCCAGCAGTTTATACGGCGGAGTCAGAACTGAGCAGTTCTTC
v_gene: TRBV7-2; j_gene: TRBJ2-7; abundance: NA; d_gene: NA; CDR3aa: CASSLAMGPYEQYF; CDR3nt: TGTGCCAGCAGCTTAGCTATGGGCCCCTACGAGCAGTACTTC
v_gene: TRBV5-1; j_gene: TRBJ2-5; abundance: NA; d_gene: NA; CDR3aa: CASSPYRSGQETQYF; CDR3nt: TGCGCCAGCAGCCCCTATCGCAGCGGTCAAGAGACCCAGTACTTC
v_gene: TRBV11-2; j_gene: TRBJ2-7; abundance: NA; d_gene: TRBD1; CDR3aa: CASSLYPDRDYEQYF; CDR3nt: TGTGCCAGCAGCTTGTATCCGGACAGGGACTACGAGCAGTACTTC
v_gene: TRBV29-1; j_gene: TRBJ2-1; abundance: NA; d_gene: TRBD2; CDR3aa: CSAGGGSSNEQFF; CDR3nt: TGCAGCGCCGGGGGGGGCTCCTCCAATGAGCAGTTCTTC
v_gene: TRBV5-6; j_gene: TRBJ1-5; abundance: once; d_gene: TRBD1; CDR3aa: CASSSGTGKQPQHF; CDR3nt: TGTGCCAGCAGCTCCGGGACAGGGAAACAGCCCCAGCATTTT
v_gene: TRBV30; j_gene: TRBJ2-5; abundance: NA; d_gene: TRBD1; CDR3aa: CAWAGTGWRETQYF; CDR3nt: TGTGCCTGGGCTGGGACAGGGTGGCGGGAGACCCAGTACTTC
v_gene: TRBV28; j_gene: TRBJ2-5; abundance: NA; d_gene: TRBD2; CDR3aa: CASSLFLSETSVGETQYF; CDR3nt: TGTGCCAGCAGTTTATTCCTCTCTGAGACTAGCGTAGGAGAGACCCAGTACTTC
v_gene: TRBV7-6; j_gene: TRBJ2-1; abundance: NA; d_gene: TRBD2; CDR3aa: CASSLRGGRGYNEQFF; CDR3nt: TGTGCCAGCAGCCTAAGGGGCGGGAGGGGTTACAATGAGCAGTTCTTC
v_gene: TRBV30; j_gene: TRBJ2-1; abundance: NA; d_gene: TRBD2; CDR3aa: CAWVLAGEGYEQFF; CDR3nt: TGTGCCTGGGTACTAGCGGGAGAAGGCTATGAGCAGTTCTTC
v_gene: TRBV28; j_gene: TRBJ2-1; abundance: NA; d_gene: NA; CDR3aa: CASSPFRLGGGNEQFF; CDR3nt: TGTGCCAGCAGCCCCTTTCGACTGGGAGGCGGCAATGAGCAGTTCTTC
v_gene: TRBV27; j_gene: TRBJ2-7; abundance: NA; d_gene: NA; CDR3aa: CASTTTRTVRGEQYF; CDR3nt: TGTGCCAGCACTACGACCAGGACAGTGAGGGGCGAGCAGTACTTC
v_gene: TRBV5-1; j_gene: TRBJ2-3; abundance: NA; d_gene: TRBD1; CDR3aa: CASSLWDSKSDTQYF; CDR3nt: TGCGCCAGCAGCTTGTGGGACAGTAAATCAGATACGCAGTATTTT
v_gene: TRBV9; j_gene: TRBJ2-7; abundance: NA; d_gene: TRBD2; CDR3aa: CASSVTSGRSEQYF; CDR3nt: TGTGCCAGCAGCGTTACTAGCGGGAGAAGCGAGCAGTACTTC
v_gene: TRBV6-6; j_gene: TRBJ2-7; abundance: NA; d_gene: NA; CDR3aa: CASSYQASPSYEQYF; CDR3nt: TGTGCCAGCAGTTACCAGGCTAGCCCTTCATACGAGCAGTACTTC
v_gene: TRBV5-1; j_gene: TRBJ1-5; abundance: few; d_gene: NA; CDR3aa: CASSLGGDQPQHF; CDR3nt: TGCGCCAGCAGCTTGGGAGGCGATCAGCCCCAGCATTTT
v_gene: TRBV13; j_gene: TRBJ2-5; abundance: NA; d_gene: TRBD2; CDR3aa: CASSYGTSGPQETQYF; CDR3nt: TGTGCCAGCAGCTACGGGACTAGCGGACCACAAGAGACCCAGTACTTC
v_gene: TRBV7-6; j_gene: TRBJ2-5; abundance: NA; d_gene: NA; CDR3aa: CASSPGIWLAETQYF; CDR3nt: TGTGCCAGCAGCCCGGGTATTTGGCTAGCCGAGACCCAGTACTTC
v_gene: TRBV27; j_gene: TRBJ1-1; abundance: NA; d_gene: NA; CDR3aa: CASRGVSMNTEAFF; CDR3nt: TGTGCCAGCAGGGGGGTGAGCATGAACACTGAAGCTTTCTTT
v_gene: TRBV9; j_gene: TRBJ1-5; abundance: few; d_gene: NA; CDR3aa: CASSEGSGNQPQHF; CDR3nt: TGTGCCAGCAGTGAGGGATCTGGCAATCAGCCCCAGCATTTT
v_gene: TRBV5-1; j_gene: TRBJ2-5; abundance: NA; d_gene: NA; CDR3aa: CASSLRPAAWVETQYF; CDR3nt: TGCGCCAGCAGCTTGAGGCCAGCGGCTTGGGTAGAGACCCAGTACTTC
v_gene: TRBV4-2; j_gene: TRBJ1-4; abundance: NA; d_gene: NA; CDR3aa: CASSQDFEKLFF; CDR3nt: TGTGCCAGCAGCCAAGATTTCGAAAAACTGTTTTTT
v_gene: TRBV11-2; j_gene: TRBJ1-3; abundance: NA; d_gene: TRBD1; CDR3aa: CASSPWDSASGNTIYF; CDR3nt: TGTGCCAGCAGCCCATGGGACAGTGCCTCTGGAAACACCATATATTTT
v_gene: TRBV28; j_gene: TRBJ1-5; abundance: NA; d_gene: NA; CDR3aa: CASSLGQGVQPQHF; CDR3nt: TGTGCCAGCAGTTTAGGTCAGGGAGTTCAGCCCCAGCATTTT
v_gene: TRBV27; j_gene: TRBJ2-3; abundance: NA; d_gene: NA; CDR3aa: CASIPLALGQSLSTDTQYF; CDR3nt: TGTGCCAGCATACCACTCGCTTTAGGACAGAGTTTAAGCACAGATACGCAGTATTTT
v_gene: TRBV28; j_gene: TRBJ2-3; abundance: NA; d_gene: TRBD1; CDR3aa: CASSPRQGALFDTQYF; CDR3nt: TGTGCCAGCAGTCCTCGACAGGGGGCCCTTTTTGATACGCAGTATTTT
v_gene: TRBV14; j_gene: TRBJ1-1; abundance: NA; d_gene: NA; CDR3aa: CASSQVSPNTEAFF; CDR3nt: TGTGCCAGCAGCCAAGTTTCACCTAACACTGAAGCTTTCTTT
v_gene: TRBV5-4; j_gene: TRBJ2-1; abundance: NA; d_gene: NA; CDR3aa: CASSPSDYHVSDEQFF; CDR3nt: TGTGCCAGCAGCCCCTCGGACTACCACGTCAGCGATGAGCAGTTCTTC
v_gene: TRBV7-3; j_gene: TRBJ2-1; abundance: NA; d_gene: TRBD1; CDR3aa: CASSPPSAGGIFNEQFF; CDR3nt: TGTGCCAGCAGCCCACCCTCGGCAGGGGGAATATTCAATGAGCAGTTCTTC
v_gene: TRBV5-5; j_gene: TRBJ1-1; abundance: NA; d_gene: NA; CDR3aa: CASSWTLSYAFF; CDR3nt: TGTGCCAGCAGCTGGACCCTAAGCTACGCTTTCTTT
v_gene: TRBV4-3; j_gene: TRBJ2-2; abundance: once; d_gene: NA; CDR3aa: CASSQAGWLGELFF; CDR3nt: TGCGCCAGCAGCCAAGCGGGATGGCTCGGAGAGCTGTTTTTT
v_gene: TRBV11-2; j_gene: TRBJ2-1; abundance: few; d_gene: NA; CDR3aa: CASSLDWYGDNEQFF; CDR3nt: TGTGCCAGCAGCTTAGATTGGTACGGAGACAATGAGCAGTTCTTC
v_gene: TRBV9; j_gene: TRBJ2-1; abundance: NA; d_gene: TRBD1; CDR3aa: CASSAAAGQGSSEQFF; CDR3nt: TGTGCCAGCAGCGCTGCTGCAGGACAGGGTTCGAGTGAGCAGTTCTTC
v_gene: TRBV27; j_gene: TRBJ1-5; abundance: NA; d_gene: NA; CDR3aa: CASSPAGAYQPQHF; CDR3nt: TGTGCCAGCAGTCCCGCAGGGGCTTATCAGCCCCAGCATTTT
v_gene: TRBV27; j_gene: TRBJ2-7; abundance: NA; d_gene: NA; CDR3aa: CASSLGTITSPRGYEQYF; CDR3nt: TGTGCCAGCAGTTTAGGAACCATAACTAGCCCCCGGGGGTACGAGCAGTACTTC
v_gene: TRBV27; j_gene: TRBJ2-3; abundance: NA; d_gene: TRBD2; CDR3aa: CASSPLAVTDTQYF; CDR3nt: TGTGCCAGCAGTCCCCTAGCGGTCACAGATACGCAGTATTTT